This T cell receptor beta chain was obtained from a study of CD4+ T cells in melanoma. Trimming took 6 bases from V and 5 from J; bases not matched to a gene: 7. This CDR3 is 14 amino acids long. Germline CDR1 is SNHLY and CDR2 is FYNNEI. The table came from immunoSEQ multiplex PCR; TCRdb's copy has only in-frame clones and leaves some out. The table lists about 140,000 clones, around 90% of them singletons. The clonotype comes from a human donor with melanoma. The rearrangement uses TRBV2 and TRBJ2-5, with 9 bases identical to TRBD1. CDR3 sequence: CASRVTGGEETQYF. The CDR3 nucleotides read TGTGCCAGCAGAGTCACAGGGGGCGAGGAGACCCAGTACTTC.